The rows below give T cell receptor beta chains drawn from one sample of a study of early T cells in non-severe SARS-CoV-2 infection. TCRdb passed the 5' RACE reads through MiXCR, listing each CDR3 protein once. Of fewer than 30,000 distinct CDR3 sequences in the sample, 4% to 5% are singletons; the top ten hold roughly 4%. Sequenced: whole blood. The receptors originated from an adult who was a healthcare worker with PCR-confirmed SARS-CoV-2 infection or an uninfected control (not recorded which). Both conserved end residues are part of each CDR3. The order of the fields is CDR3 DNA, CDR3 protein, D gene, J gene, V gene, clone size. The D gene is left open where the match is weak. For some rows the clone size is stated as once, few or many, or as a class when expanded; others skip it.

DNA: TGCGCCAGCAGCCGATCCCTCGGGGACCTCAATGAGCAGTTCTTC
CDR3: CASSRSLGDLNEQFF
D: -
J: TRBJ2-1
V: TRBV4-1
size: -

DNA: TGTGCCAGCAGGAAAGGGACAGCCTACGAGCAGTACTTC
CDR3: CASRKGTAYEQYF
D: TRBD1
J: TRBJ2-7
V: TRBV2
size: few

DNA: TGTGCCAGCAGCTCGGCCCTGGACAGAGATACGCAGTATTTT
CDR3: CASSSALDRDTQYF
D: -
J: TRBJ2-3
V: TRBV11-2
size: many

DNA: TGCGCCAGCAGCTTGGATAGATCCTACAATGAGCAGTTCTTC
CDR3: CASSLDRSYNEQFF
D: -
J: TRBJ2-1
V: TRBV5-1
size: few

DNA: TGTGCCAGCAGTTTATCGTCGGTGGCGACTAGCGAGAGCTCCTACGAGCAGTACTTC
CDR3: CASSLSSVATSESSYEQYF
D: TRBD2
J: TRBJ2-7
V: TRBV12-3/TRBV12-4
size: many

DNA: TGTGCCAGCAGCTTAGGAGGGAGGGCGTCCTACGAGCAGTACTTC
CDR3: CASSLGGRASYEQYF
D: TRBD2
J: TRBJ2-7
V: TRBV5-6
size: many

DNA: TGTGCCAGCAGTAGGACAGGTCTCTCTGGAAACACCATATATTTT
CDR3: CASSRTGLSGNTIYF
D: TRBD1
J: TRBJ1-3
V: TRBV6-5
size: many

DNA: TGTGCCAGCGTCGATACCGGGGAGCTGTTTTTT
CDR3: CASVDTGELFF
D: -
J: TRBJ2-2
V: TRBV12-3/TRBV12-4
size: -

DNA: TGCGCCAGCAGCTACCCTACGGACACAACAAACACCGGGGAGCTGTTTTTT
CDR3: CASSYPTDTTNTGELFF
D: -
J: TRBJ2-2
V: TRBV4-1
size: few

DNA: TGTGCCAGCAGCTTCTTGGTATTACAGGGCATCCTCACAGATACGCAGTATTTT
CDR3: CASSFLVLQGILTDTQYF
D: -
J: TRBJ2-3
V: TRBV5-8
size: many

DNA: TGCACCAGCAGCCGCCAGAGTAAGGGGTGCGGCTACACCTTC
CDR3: CTSSRQSKGCGYTF
D: -
J: TRBJ1-2
V: TRBV1
size: few

DNA: TGTGCCAGCAGCTTAAGGGTCAGCGGGGGGGCGACAGATACGCAGTATTTT
CDR3: CASSLRVSGGATDTQYF
D: TRBD2
J: TRBJ2-3
V: TRBV7-8
size: many

DNA: TGCAGTGCCCGGGAGTTGACAGGGGCCAATCAGCCCCAGCATTTT
CDR3: CSARELTGANQPQHF
D: TRBD1
J: TRBJ1-5
V: TRBV20-1
size: many

DNA: TGCGCCAGCAGTGAGTGGGGGGACTATTCAGATACGCAGTATTTT
CDR3: CASSEWGDYSDTQYF
D: TRBD2
J: TRBJ2-3
V: TRBV10-2
size: many

DNA: TGTGCCAGCAGCTTAATTGGGGCAGGACAAGAGACCCAGTACTTC
CDR3: CASSLIGAGQETQYF
D: -
J: TRBJ2-5
V: TRBV7-3
size: few

DNA: TGTGCCAGCAGCCATTCGGGACAGTCGTTCTTC
CDR3: CASSHSGQSFF
D: TRBD1
J: TRBJ2-1
V: TRBV14
size: many

DNA: TGTGCCAGCAGCTCGGGACTAGCGGGAGCCTACGAGCAGTACTTC
CDR3: CASSSGLAGAYEQYF
D: TRBD2
J: TRBJ2-7
V: TRBV13
size: many

DNA: TGTGCCAGCAGCCCCGGATGGACTAGCGCAGGAGATACGCAGTATTTT
CDR3: CASSPGWTSAGDTQYF
D: TRBD2
J: TRBJ2-3
V: TRBV11-2
size: -

DNA: TGCAGTGCTCGAAGAGGGGGGACAGGGGGCACAGATACGCAGTATTTT
CDR3: CSARRGGTGGTDTQYF
D: TRBD1
J: TRBJ2-3
V: TRBV20-1
size: many

DNA: TGCAGCGTGATGTCGACAGGGGAACGGGTCAATGAGCAGTTCTTC
CDR3: CSVMSTGERVNEQFF
D: TRBD1
J: TRBJ2-1
V: TRBV29-1
size: many

DNA: TGTGCCAGCAGCGACCCACAGGGTAACTATTCACCCCTCCACTTT
CDR3: CASSDPQGNYSPLHF
D: -
J: TRBJ1-6
V: TRBV2
size: -

DNA: TGCAGTGCTAGAGCGCGACTAGCGGAAGAGACCCAGTACTTC
CDR3: CSARARLAEETQYF
D: TRBD2
J: TRBJ2-5
V: TRBV20-1
size: many

DNA: TGTGCCAGCAGTCCTCGACTAGCGGGAGTCCGAGAGACCCAGTACTTC
CDR3: CASSPRLAGVRETQYF
D: TRBD2
J: TRBJ2-5
V: TRBV12-3/TRBV12-4
size: -

DNA: TGTGCCAGCAGCCTGTCAACAGGGCGCACTGAAGCTTTCTTT
CDR3: CASSLSTGRTEAFF
D: -
J: TRBJ1-1
V: TRBV3-1
size: many

DNA: TGCGCCAGCAGCCGGGGACAGAACTATGGCTACACCTTC
CDR3: CASSRGQNYGYTF
D: TRBD1
J: TRBJ1-2
V: TRBV5-1
size: few

DNA: TGTGCCAGCAGTCCGTCGACGGTGAACTACGAGCAGTACTTC
CDR3: CASSPSTVNYEQYF
D: -
J: TRBJ2-7
V: TRBV12-3/TRBV12-4
size: many

DNA: TGTGCCAGCAGCTCATCCGGGACTCCTGGGGGTTACGAGCAGTACTTC
CDR3: CASSSSGTPGGYEQYF
D: -
J: TRBJ2-7
V: TRBV11-2
size: many

DNA: TGTGCCAGCAGCGAACACTCGTCAGGGGATCAGCCCCAGCATTTT
CDR3: CASSEHSSGDQPQHF
D: -
J: TRBJ1-5
V: TRBV9
size: many

DNA: TGTGCCATCAAAGGGGAGGGATTAGGCTACACCTTC
CDR3: CAIKGEGLGYTF
D: -
J: TRBJ1-2
V: TRBV10-3
size: medium-sized

DNA: TGTGCCAGCAGCCCTATCCCCGGGACAGGGGGCCCCCGAGACTATGGCTACACCTTC
CDR3: CASSPIPGTGGPRDYGYTF
D: TRBD1
J: TRBJ1-2
V: TRBV11-2
size: many

DNA: TGTGCCAGCAAGGCGTTAGTAAGCTCCTACAATGAGCAGTTCTTC
CDR3: CASKALVSSYNEQFF
D: -
J: TRBJ2-1
V: TRBV6-6
size: few

DNA: TGCGCCAGCAGCCAAGGTCGAGCGTTAACGAACACCGGGGAGCTGTTTTTT
CDR3: CASSQGRALTNTGELFF
D: -
J: TRBJ2-2
V: TRBV4-1
size: few

DNA: TGTGCCAGCTCACCGACTAGCGGGAGGTCCGACAGTGCCAAAAACATTCAGTACTTC
CDR3: CASSPTSGRSDSAKNIQYF
D: TRBD2
J: TRBJ2-4
V: TRBV18
size: many

DNA: TGTGCCACCAGCAGTCGAGGGTTCACCGGGGAGCTGTTTTTT
CDR3: CATSSRGFTGELFF
D: -
J: TRBJ2-2
V: TRBV15
size: many

DNA: TGCGCCAGCACCCCGGGTACAGACGCCTACGAGCAGTACTTC
CDR3: CASTPGTDAYEQYF
D: -
J: TRBJ2-7
V: TRBV5-1
size: many

DNA: TGCGCCAGCAGCCTCCTTCCAGATACGCAGTATTTT
CDR3: CASSLLPDTQYF
D: -
J: TRBJ2-3
V: TRBV5-1
size: few

DNA: TGTGCCAGCTCACCGAATCCTCCCGAGCAGTACTTC
CDR3: CASSPNPPEQYF
D: -
J: TRBJ2-7
V: TRBV18
size: many

DNA: TGTGCCAGCAGCCCACCAGGGGGCCAAGAGACCCAGTACTTC
CDR3: CASSPPGGQETQYF
D: TRBD1
J: TRBJ2-5
V: TRBV7-9
size: many

DNA: TGTGCCAGCAGTTTATCCCTGGGGGTCCGGGTCGGAGAGACCCAGTACTTC
CDR3: CASSLSLGVRVGETQYF
D: -
J: TRBJ2-5
V: TRBV27
size: many

DNA: TGTGCTAGCAGCTTAGCGCTTGAGGACAATGAGCAGTTCTTC
CDR3: CASSLALEDNEQFF
D: -
J: TRBJ2-1
V: TRBV7-7
size: -

DNA: TGCAGTGCTAAGACAGGGGAAGGGCAGCCCCAGCATTTT
CDR3: CSAKTGEGQPQHF
D: TRBD1
J: TRBJ1-5
V: TRBV20-1
size: many

DNA: TGTGCCAGCAGTTCCCTGGGGGGCCCACAAGAGACCCAGTACTTC
CDR3: CASSSLGGPQETQYF
D: -
J: TRBJ2-5
V: TRBV28
size: many

DNA: TGCAGTGCTAGTAAGGGGGAGACCAATGAGCAGTTCTTC
CDR3: CSASKGETNEQFF
D: -
J: TRBJ2-1
V: TRBV20-1
size: -

DNA: TGTGCCAGCAGCTTAGATTTAGGGATCAATGAGCAGTTCTTC
CDR3: CASSLDLGINEQFF
D: -
J: TRBJ2-1
V: TRBV11-2
size: few

DNA: TGCGCCAGCAGCTGGACACAGGGTAATCGGGAAGCTTTCTTT
CDR3: CASSWTQGNREAFF
D: -
J: TRBJ1-1
V: TRBV5-1
size: many

DNA: TGTGCCAGCTCACCGCAGCAGGGGTTCACAGATACGCAGTATTTT
CDR3: CASSPQQGFTDTQYF
D: -
J: TRBJ2-3
V: TRBV18
size: many

DNA: TGTGCCAGCAGCTACACAGATACGCAGTATTTT
CDR3: CASSYTDTQYF
D: -
J: TRBJ2-3
V: TRBV11-2
size: many

DNA: TGTGCCAGCACCCTGCCTAACTCCTACGAGCAGTACTTC
CDR3: CASTLPNSYEQYF
D: -
J: TRBJ2-7
V: TRBV12-3/TRBV12-4
size: many

DNA: TGTGCCAGCAGCGTTCGACTAGCGGCGGACTCCTACAATGAGCAGTTCTTC
CDR3: CASSVRLAADSYNEQFF
D: TRBD2
J: TRBJ2-1
V: TRBV9
size: few

DNA: TGTGCCAGCAGTCGACAGGGCTCCTACGAGCAGTACTTC
CDR3: CASSRQGSYEQYF
D: TRBD1
J: TRBJ2-7
V: TRBV27
size: many

DNA: TGCAGCGGAGGACAGAACACCGAGCAGTACTTC
CDR3: CSGGQNTEQYF
D: -
J: TRBJ2-7
V: TRBV29-1
size: many

DNA: TGTGCCAGCAGTGAGATAGCGGGGGGCGTCGATACGCAGTATTTT
CDR3: CASSEIAGGVDTQYF
D: TRBD2
J: TRBJ2-3
V: TRBV12-3/TRBV12-4
size: many

DNA: TGCAGTGCTAGAGGGCCGGGACTAGCGTACAATGAGCAGTTCTTC
CDR3: CSARGPGLAYNEQFF
D: TRBD2
J: TRBJ2-1
V: TRBV20-1
size: many